The T cell receptor beta chain described here comes from a study of T cells in localized non-small cell lung cancer. Remarks on this clone: Its antigen is unknown.

Here immunoSEQ multiplex PCR was the method, and the copy in TCRdb shows in-frame clones only, minus some. The sample carries more than 15,000 clones, 80% to 90% recorded once. Deletions cut 0 bases from V and 4 bases from J, with 15 bases between. This CDR3 spans 16 amino acids. Overall study findings and caveats: Appearing in adjacent lung were a median 57 of the top 100 tumor clones. Since sequencing was restricted to only one region of the tumor, intratumor heterogeneity remains a possibility.

V usage is TRBV23-1 and J usage is TRBJ1-2; D gene unclear. TRBV23-1 is assigned to the ORF class and has an uncertain function. The source of this sequence is a male donor older than 55 with stage III lung adenocarcinoma. Sequencing used peripheral blood, obtained before any cancer treatment. The CDR3 DNA sequence: TGCGCCAGCAGTCAATCGGAAATAGGGATGGGCTATGGCTACACCTTC. Amino acids: CASSQSEIGMGYGYTF.